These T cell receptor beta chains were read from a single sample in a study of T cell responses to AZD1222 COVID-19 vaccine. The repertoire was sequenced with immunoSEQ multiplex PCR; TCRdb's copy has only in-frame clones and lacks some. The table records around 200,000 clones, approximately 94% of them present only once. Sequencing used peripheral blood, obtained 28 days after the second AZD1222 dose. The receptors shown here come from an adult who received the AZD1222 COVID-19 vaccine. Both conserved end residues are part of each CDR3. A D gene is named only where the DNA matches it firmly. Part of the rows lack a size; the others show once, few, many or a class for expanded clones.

CSARDSLEQYF	TGCAGTGCGCGGGACTCCCTGGAGCAGTACTTC	.	TRBV20-1	TRBJ2-7	.
CASSTSRGRFEKLFF	TGTGCCAGCAGTACATCCCGGGGGCGTTTCGAAAAACTGTTTTTT	.	TRBV28	TRBJ1-4	.
CASSRFTGLAGDEQFF	TGTGCCAGCAGCCGATTTACGGGACTAGCCGGGGATGAGCAGTTCTTC	.	TRBV3-1/TRBV3-2	TRBJ2-1	TRBD2
CASVLAGGFNEQFF	TGTGCCAGCGTACTAGCGGGAGGATTCAATGAGCAGTTCTTC	.	TRBV6-6	TRBJ2-1	TRBD2
CASSQQINSGNTIYF	TGTGCCAGCAGCCAACAGATAAACTCTGGAAACACCATATATTTT	once	TRBV3-1/TRBV3-2	TRBJ1-3	.
CASSWDAGRWEETQYF	TGCGCCAGCAGCTGGGATGCCGGGAGATGGGAAGAGACCCAGTACTTC	few	TRBV5-1	TRBJ2-5	.
CASSQVTEPYGYTF	TGCGCCAGCAGCCAAGTGACAGAACCTTATGGCTACACCTTC	.	TRBV4-1	TRBJ1-2	.
CAWNVPGQGARAFF	TGTGCCTGGAATGTGCCGGGACAGGGGGCAAGGGCTTTCTTT	.	TRBV30	TRBJ1-1	TRBD1
CAISAENKETQYF	TGTGCCATCTCAGCTGAGAACAAAGAGACCCAGTACTTC	.	TRBV10-3	TRBJ2-5	.
CASSQSGRDTAYEQYF	TGCGCCAGCAGCCAATCAGGGAGGGACACCGCCTACGAGCAGTACTTC	.	TRBV4-3	TRBJ2-7	.
CASGLTGTPDGQYF	TGTGCCAGCGGCCTCACAGGAACCCCGGATGGGCAGTACTTC	.	TRBV7-9	TRBJ2-7	.
CAIQETGSSYEQYF	TGTGCCATCCAGGAGACGGGCAGCTCCTACGAGCAGTACTTC	.	TRBV7-9	TRBJ2-7	.
CATSAGPQGDTQYF	TGTGCCACCAGCGCAGGTCCTCAGGGAGATACGCAGTATTTT	.	TRBV15	TRBJ2-3	.
CASSREGVDSPLHF	TGTGCCAGCAGCCGAGAGGGGGTAGACTCACCCCTCCACTTT	.	TRBV9	TRBJ1-6	.
CASSITANTDTQYF	TGTGCCAGTAGTATTACAGCCAACACAGATACGCAGTATTTT	.	TRBV19	TRBJ2-3	.
CASSKQGSFTEAFF	TGTGCCAGTAGTAAACAGGGGTCCTTCACTGAAGCTTTCTTT	.	TRBV19	TRBJ1-1	TRBD1
CASSQGGSGSGNEQYF	TGCGCCAGCAGCCAAGGGGGTAGCGGGAGTGGCAACGAGCAGTACTTC	.	TRBV4-1	TRBJ2-7	TRBD2
CALGQGNSPLHF	TGTGCCCTCGGACAGGGGAATTCACCCCTCCACTTT	.	TRBV30	TRBJ1-6	TRBD1
CAISEMGPGYNEQFF	TGTGCCATCAGTGAAATGGGGCCGGGGTACAATGAGCAGTTCTTC	.	TRBV10-3	TRBJ2-1	.
CASSLAPLQGTDQETQYF	TGCGCCAGCAGCTTGGCCCCACTTCAAGGGACAGACCAAGAGACCCAGTACTTC	.	TRBV5-1	TRBJ2-5	TRBD1
CASSFGTGQGDTEAFF	TGTGCCAGCAGCTTCGGGACAGGCCAGGGTGACACTGAAGCTTTCTTT	.	TRBV11-3	TRBJ1-1	TRBD1
CASREVKRGGTDTQYF	TGTGCCAGCAGAGAGGTAAAGCGGGGGGGCACAGATACGCAGTATTTT	.	TRBV7-9	TRBJ2-3	TRBD2
CATSDRGQGRPNEQFF	TGTGCCACCAGTGATAGAGGACAGGGCCGTCCTAATGAGCAGTTCTTC	once	TRBV24-1	TRBJ2-1	TRBD1
CASSNALGTEAFF	TGTGCCAGCTCAAACGCCCTGGGCACTGAAGCTTTCTTT	.	TRBV18	TRBJ1-1	.
CASSLGRVEEKLFF	TGCGCCAGCAGCCTTGGAAGGGTTGAAGAAAAACTGTTTTTT	.	TRBV4-1	TRBJ1-4	.
CASSLFQGDSGNTIYF	TGTGCCAGCAGCCTCTTCCAGGGGGACTCTGGAAACACCATATATTTT	.	TRBV7-9	TRBJ1-3	TRBD1
CASSSIRDTYGYTF	TGTGCCAGCAGTTCAATCCGGGACACCTATGGCTACACCTTC	.	TRBV27	TRBJ1-2	.